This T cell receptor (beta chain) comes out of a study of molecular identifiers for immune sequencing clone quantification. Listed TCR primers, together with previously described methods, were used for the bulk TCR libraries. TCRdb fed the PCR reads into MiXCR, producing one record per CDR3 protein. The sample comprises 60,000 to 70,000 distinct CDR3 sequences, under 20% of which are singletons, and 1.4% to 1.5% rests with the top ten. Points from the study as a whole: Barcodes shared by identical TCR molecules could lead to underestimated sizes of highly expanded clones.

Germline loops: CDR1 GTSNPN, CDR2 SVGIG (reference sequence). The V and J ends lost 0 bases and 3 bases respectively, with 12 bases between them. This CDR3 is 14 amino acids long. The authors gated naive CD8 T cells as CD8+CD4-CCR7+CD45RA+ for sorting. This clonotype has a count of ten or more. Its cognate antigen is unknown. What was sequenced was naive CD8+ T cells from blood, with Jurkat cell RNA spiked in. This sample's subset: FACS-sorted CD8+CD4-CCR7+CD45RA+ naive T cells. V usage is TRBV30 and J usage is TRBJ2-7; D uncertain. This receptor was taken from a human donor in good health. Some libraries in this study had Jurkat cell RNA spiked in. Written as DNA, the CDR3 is TGTGCCTGGAGTGTACACGACGGAGTCTACGAGCAGTACTTC. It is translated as CAWSVHDGVYEQYF.